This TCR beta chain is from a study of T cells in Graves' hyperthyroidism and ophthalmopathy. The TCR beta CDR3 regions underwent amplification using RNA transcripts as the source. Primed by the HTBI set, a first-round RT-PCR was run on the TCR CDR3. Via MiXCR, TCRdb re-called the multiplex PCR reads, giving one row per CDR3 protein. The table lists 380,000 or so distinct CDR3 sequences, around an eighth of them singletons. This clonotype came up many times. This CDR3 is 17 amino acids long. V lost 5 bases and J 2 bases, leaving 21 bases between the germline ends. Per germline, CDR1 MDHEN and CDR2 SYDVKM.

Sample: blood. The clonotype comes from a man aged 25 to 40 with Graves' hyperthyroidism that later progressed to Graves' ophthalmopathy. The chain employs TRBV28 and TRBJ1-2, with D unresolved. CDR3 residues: CASSQPVGGGQNYGYTF. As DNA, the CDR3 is TGTGCCAGCAGTCAGCCCGTAGGAGGTGGTCAGAACTATGGCTACACCTTC.